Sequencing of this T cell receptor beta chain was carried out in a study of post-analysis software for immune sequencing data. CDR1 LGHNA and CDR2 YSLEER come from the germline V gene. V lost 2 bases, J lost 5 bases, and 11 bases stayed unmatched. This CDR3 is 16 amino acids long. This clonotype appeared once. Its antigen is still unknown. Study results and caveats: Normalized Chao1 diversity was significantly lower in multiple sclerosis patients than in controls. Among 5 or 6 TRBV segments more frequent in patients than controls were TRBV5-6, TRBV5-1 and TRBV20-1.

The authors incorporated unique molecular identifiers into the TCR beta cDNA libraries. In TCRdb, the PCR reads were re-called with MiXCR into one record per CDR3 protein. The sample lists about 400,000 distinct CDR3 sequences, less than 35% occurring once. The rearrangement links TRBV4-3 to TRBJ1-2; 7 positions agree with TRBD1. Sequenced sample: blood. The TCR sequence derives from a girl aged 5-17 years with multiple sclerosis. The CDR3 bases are TGCGCCAGCAGCCAATACTACTTGGACAGGATATATGGCTACACCTTC. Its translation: CASSQYYLDRIYGYTF.